One and the same sample provided the 12 T cell receptor beta chains below, sequenced in a study of blood T cell repertoires in COVID-19. Libraries were prepared by immunoSEQ multiplex PCR; TCRdb keeps only in-frame clonotypes and omits some of them. The sample carries about 120,000 clones, around four fifths recorded once. The specimen sequenced was peripheral blood. The receptor source for this set is a man between 65 and 79 years old with active or convalescent COVID-19.

With regard to this clone: Germline and junction disagree at one end, which may indicate a read error. The V call is TRBV7-7, the J call TRBJ2-2; 7 nucleotides line up with TRBD1. The CDR3 extends over 13 amino acids. Germline lookup yields CDR1 SSHAT and CDR2 FNYEAQ (reference sequence). The CDR3 bases are TGTGCTAGCAGCTCACAGGGGCCCGGGGAGCTGTTTTTT. Its translation: CASSSQGPGELFF.

This chain joins TRBV19 and TRBJ2-2; 14 positions match TRBD2. The CDR3 is 16 residues long. With V trimmed by 5 bases and J by 6 bases, 5 bases remained unmatched. Looked up from germline, CDR1 is LNHDA and CDR2 is SQIVND (reference sequence). The DNA for the CDR3 is TGTGCCAGTAGTCTCGGGACTAGCGGGGGTGCCGGGGAGCTGTTTTTT. It specifies CASSLGTSGGAGELFF. Combining the CDR3 with reference TRBV19 and TRBJ2-2 gives the whole variable domain DGGITQSPKYLFRKEGQNVTLSCEQNLNHDAMYWYRQDPGQGLRLIYYSQIVNDFQKGDIAEGYSVSREKKESFPLTVTSAQKNPTAFYLCASSLGTSGGAGELFFGEGSRLTVL.

This chain's CDR3 is CASSYWAGGITDTQYF. The CDR3 DNA reads as TGTGCCAGCAGTTACTGGGCAGGGGGTATCACAGATACGCAGTATTTT. The chain combines TRBV6-5 with TRBJ2-3; 7 bases are a match to TRBD1. The V segment lost 1 base and the J segment 2 bases; nucleotides outside the gene matches: 6. Germline V CDR1 and CDR2: MNHEY, SVGAGI. The CDR3 extends over 16 amino acids.

This chain uses TRBV4-2 with TRBJ1-6, with D perhaps matching TRBD1 (5 bases). V dropped 3 bases and J dropped 5 bases, with 8 bases sitting between them. Germline V gene sequence: CDR1 LGHNA, CDR2 YNFKEQ. The CDR3 runs 14 residues. CDR3 in amino acids: CASSQSGNNSPLHF. CDR3 DNA sequence: TGTGCCAGCAGCCAGTCAGGGAATAATTCACCCCTCCACTTT.

This clone has a single count. The chain combines TRBV6-2 or TRBV6-3 with TRBJ1-5; D remains ambiguous. Trimming pared 2 bases from V and 7 bases from J, leaving 6 bases between. The CDR3 is 12 amino acids. The germline V gene encodes CDR1 MNHEY and CDR2 SVGEGT. Here the CDR3 DNA reads TGTGCCAGCAGTTACCTTTCCCAGCCCCAGCATTTT. This translates into CASSYLSQPQHF.

J is TRBJ2-1 and V is TRBV5-5; 8 bases map to TRBD1. This CDR3 spans 13 amino acids. J gave up 10 bases and V 4 bases, and 7 bases lay outside the gene matches. Germline V gene lookup returns CDR1 SGHKS and CDR2 YYEKEE (reference sequence). CDR3 sequence (DNA): TGTGCCAGCAGCACGGACAGGGCAGGCGAGCAGTTCTTC. Protein product: CASSTDRAGEQFF. Supplemented by reference TRBV5-5 and TRBJ2-1, the full variable domain reads DAGVTQSPTHLIKTRGQQVTLRCSPISGHKSVSWYQQVLGQGPQFIFQYYEKEERGRGNFPDRFSARQFPNYSSELNVNALLLGDSALYLCASSTDRAGEQFFGPGTRLTVL.

This chain links TRBV6-6 with TRBJ2-2, with 15 bases aligning to TRBD2. The CDR3 is made up of 17 amino acids. V lost 5 bases, J lost 9 bases, and 10 bases stayed unmatched. Germline-derived CDR1 and CDR2 are MNHNY and SVGAGI (reference sequence). CDR3 amino acids: CASSPPGGTSGRRELFF. The CDR3 coding sequence is TGTGCCAGCAGTCCTCCCGGAGGGACTAGCGGGAGGCGGGAGCTGTTTTTT.

This rearrangement joins TRBV7-2 to TRBJ2-5; 7 nucleotides align to TRBD1. There are 14 residues in the CDR3. Germline CDR1 SGHTA, CDR2 FQGNSA. Unmatched junction bases numbered 7, after V lost 7 bases and J lost 2 bases. The CDR3 nucleotides read TGTGCCAGCATCAGGACAGGACCACAAGAGACCCAGTACTTC. Protein: CASIRTGPQETQYF.

This rearrangement joins TRBV5-5 to TRBJ2-5; 11 nucleotides align to TRBD1. V gave up 1 base and J gave up 5 bases; unmatched junction bases: 4. The CDR3 is 15 amino acids. CDR1 SGHKS and CDR2 YYEKEE come from the germline V gene (reference sequence). The CDR3: CASSLFGQGAETQYF. Here the CDR3 DNA reads TGTGCCAGCAGCTTGTTCGGACAGGGGGCCGAGACCCAGTACTTC.

The chain joins TRBV15 to TRBJ2-5, with a possible D match to TRBD1 (6 bases). Germline V gene data show CDR1 as LNHNV and CDR2 as YYDKDF (reference sequence). Deletions cut 2 bases from V and 3 bases from J, with 13 bases between. CDR3 length: 15 amino acids. This chain's CDR3 is CATSRRTAPEETQYF. In DNA form, the CDR3 reads TGTGCCACCAGCAGACGGACAGCACCCGAAGAGACCCAGTACTTC.

The V gene is TRBV6-1, the J gene TRBJ1-3; D is perhaps TRBD1 (6 bases). CDR1 is MNHNS and CDR2 is SASEGT in the germline V gene. CDR3 length: 15 residues. V gave up 3 bases and J gave up 3 bases, with 12 bases separating them. The CDR3 DNA reads as TGTGCCAGCAGTGATGGGGGGGCTTTTGGAAACACCATATATTTT. Protein sequence: CASSDGGAFGNTIYF.

This chain joins TRBV6-5 and TRBJ1-1; a weak D match, TRBD1 (6 bases). The length of the CDR3 is 15 residues. V was trimmed by 6 bases and J by 4 bases, leaving 18 bases between them. Germline CDR1 and CDR2: MNHEY and SVGAGI. Here the CDR3 DNA reads TGTGCCAGCAGACCCACCGGGACAATCCCCACTGAAGCTTTCTTT. Its translation: CASRPTGTIPTEAFF.